This T cell receptor (beta chain) originates from a study of blood T cell repertoires in COVID-19. Here immunoSEQ multiplex PCR was the method, and the copy in TCRdb shows in-frame clones only, minus some. The sample lists fewer than 250,000 clones; roughly 84% were seen once. Cohorts were assigned according to the clinical history that participants reported. Each exposed participant met a COVID-19 case in the 2 weeks preceding study entry. V shed 6 bases and J 2 bases; nucleotides not matched to a gene: 3. The CDR3 has 13 amino acids. From germline, CDR1 is SGHTA and CDR2 FQGNSA. The chain uses TRBV7-2 and TRBJ1-2; 7 bases are a match to TRBD1. The material sequenced was PBMCs or T cells enriched from blood (not recorded which). The sequence was collected from a woman in her twenties or thirties who had been exposed to COVID-19. CDR3 in amino acids: CASRPTGNYGYTF. Here the CDR3 DNA reads TGTGCCAGCAGGCCGACAGGGAACTATGGCTACACCTTC.